This is a list of T cell receptor beta chains from one sample in a study of T cells in narcolepsy. TCRdb's copy holds only in-frame clones and misses some; the assay was immunoSEQ multiplex PCR. The table has about 34,000 clones, 70% to 85% seen once. Sequencing was carried out using memory (CD45RA-) CD4+ T cells from blood. Receptors originate from a human donor in good health. Each CDR3 is given with its conserved first and last residue. Each record gives: J gene, D gene, clone size, V gene, CDR3 DNA, CDR3 protein. The D gene is left open where the match is weak. The size entry is marked missing in some rows and otherwise reads once, few, many or a size class.

j_call: TRBJ2-1; d_call: NA; clone_size: NA; v_call: TRBV7-2; cdr3_nt: TGTGCCAGCAGCTTAGGTGGGTCCTTTTACAATGAGCAGTTCTTC; cdr3_aa: CASSLGGSFYNEQFF
j_call: TRBJ1-1; d_call: NA; clone_size: once; v_call: TRBV28; cdr3_nt: TGTGCCAGCAGCCCAAGGGGTCCGAGACAACTAGCTTTCTTT; cdr3_aa: CASSPRGPRQLAFF
j_call: TRBJ2-6; d_call: NA; clone_size: NA; v_call: TRBV2; cdr3_nt: TGTGCCAGCAGGCCCCTCGGGGACTCTGGGGCCAACGTCCTGACTTTC; cdr3_aa: CASRPLGDSGANVLTF
j_call: TRBJ1-3; d_call: NA; clone_size: NA; v_call: TRBV2; cdr3_nt: TGTGCCAGCAGTCAATCTACCATCTCTGGAAACACCATATATTTT; cdr3_aa: CASSQSTISGNTIYF
j_call: TRBJ1-5; d_call: NA; clone_size: NA; v_call: TRBV30; cdr3_nt: TGTGCCTGGAGTTTCCTGAATCAGCCCCAGCATTTT; cdr3_aa: CAWSFLNQPQHF
j_call: TRBJ1-2; d_call: TRBD1; clone_size: NA; v_call: TRBV7-2; cdr3_nt: TGTGCCAGCAGCTTAGTTCTGACAGGGGTGGTACGAGGCTACACCTTC; cdr3_aa: CASSLVLTGVVRGYTF
j_call: TRBJ2-7; d_call: TRBD1; clone_size: NA; v_call: TRBV5-1; cdr3_nt: TGCGCCAGCAGCTTGGGACAGGGGCCGACCTACGAGCAGTACTTC; cdr3_aa: CASSLGQGPTYEQYF
j_call: TRBJ2-5; d_call: TRBD2; clone_size: NA; v_call: TRBV5-1; cdr3_nt: TGCGCCAGCAGCTTGGCGGGTAGCGGGGGGGCCTATGAGACCCAGTACTTC; cdr3_aa: CASSLAGSGGAYETQYF
j_call: TRBJ1-1; d_call: NA; clone_size: NA; v_call: TRBV19; cdr3_nt: TGTGCCAGTAGACCCCGTAGCCAGCCGAACACTGAAGCTTTCTTT; cdr3_aa: CASRPRSQPNTEAFF
j_call: TRBJ1-2; d_call: NA; clone_size: NA; v_call: TRBV10-3; cdr3_nt: TGTGCCATCAGTGAGTCCGCGGTCGAAGTCTACACCTTC; cdr3_aa: CAISESAVEVYTF
j_call: TRBJ2-1; d_call: NA; clone_size: NA; v_call: TRBV5-1; cdr3_nt: TGCGCCAGCAGCTTGGGGTCGGGGACCTACAATGAGCAGTTCTTC; cdr3_aa: CASSLGSGTYNEQFF
j_call: TRBJ2-5; d_call: NA; clone_size: NA; v_call: TRBV7-9; cdr3_nt: TGTGCCAGCAGCTCCCAAGAGACCCAGTACTTC; cdr3_aa: CASSSQETQYF
j_call: TRBJ1-2; d_call: NA; clone_size: once; v_call: TRBV6-5; cdr3_nt: TGTGCCAGCTGTTACCGGGACGGACACTATGGCTACACCTTC; cdr3_aa: CASCYRDGHYGYTF
j_call: TRBJ2-5; d_call: NA; clone_size: once; v_call: TRBV2; cdr3_nt: TGTGCCAGCAGGGCCGGGACCCGGGAGACCCAGTACTTC; cdr3_aa: CASRAGTRETQYF
j_call: TRBJ1-2; d_call: NA; clone_size: few; v_call: TRBV6-4; cdr3_nt: TGTGCCAGCAGTGGGAGTGGCGGCACCTATGGCTACACCTTC; cdr3_aa: CASSGSGGTYGYTF
j_call: TRBJ2-1; d_call: NA; clone_size: once; v_call: TRBV6-6; cdr3_nt: TGTGCCAGCAGCCAGCGTTACAATGAGCAGTTCTTC; cdr3_aa: CASSQRYNEQFF
j_call: TRBJ2-1; d_call: NA; clone_size: few; v_call: TRBV5-1; cdr3_nt: TGCGCCAGCAGTTCACCCCCTAAAGTGGACGGCTCCTACAATGAGCAGTTCTTC; cdr3_aa: CASSSPPKVDGSYNEQFF
j_call: TRBJ2-1; d_call: NA; clone_size: NA; v_call: TRBV18; cdr3_nt: TGTGCCAGCTCACCGGGGTATGAGCAGTTCTTC; cdr3_aa: CASSPGYEQFF
j_call: TRBJ2-1; d_call: TRBD2; clone_size: NA; v_call: TRBV5-1; cdr3_nt: TGCGCCAGCAGCCCTCGGGCGGGAGGTCACAATGAGCAGTTCTTC; cdr3_aa: CASSPRAGGHNEQFF
j_call: TRBJ2-5; d_call: NA; clone_size: NA; v_call: TRBV7-7; cdr3_nt: TGTGCTAGCAGCTTAGCAGGGTTCCAAGAGACCCAGTACTTC; cdr3_aa: CASSLAGFQETQYF
j_call: TRBJ2-3; d_call: NA; clone_size: once; v_call: TRBV7-8; cdr3_nt: TGTGCCTCCACATCAGATGGGACCTTTAGCACAGATACGCAGTATTTT; cdr3_aa: CASTSDGTFSTDTQYF
j_call: TRBJ1-4; d_call: NA; clone_size: NA; v_call: TRBV7-6; cdr3_nt: TGTGCCAGCAGCCTAAGAGAGGTTAATGAAAAACTGTTTTTT; cdr3_aa: CASSLREVNEKLFF
j_call: TRBJ2-1; d_call: NA; clone_size: NA; v_call: TRBV6-4; cdr3_nt: TGTGCCAGCAGTGCGCGGACTTCTTCTGAGCAGTTCTTC; cdr3_aa: CASSARTSSEQFF
j_call: TRBJ1-2; d_call: TRBD1; clone_size: NA; v_call: TRBV19; cdr3_nt: TGTGCCAGTAGTCAAGGACAGGGTGGCTACACCTTC; cdr3_aa: CASSQGQGGYTF
j_call: TRBJ2-7; d_call: TRBD1; clone_size: once; v_call: TRBV6-1; cdr3_nt: TGTGCCAGCAGTTCGGGACAGGGGCTCTACGAGCAGTACTTC; cdr3_aa: CASSSGQGLYEQYF
j_call: TRBJ2-7; d_call: NA; clone_size: NA; v_call: TRBV28; cdr3_nt: TGTGCCAGCAGTTTATATGCAGAGACTTACGAGCAGTACTTC; cdr3_aa: CASSLYAETYEQYF
j_call: TRBJ1-6; d_call: TRBD1; clone_size: NA; v_call: TRBV6-1; cdr3_nt: TGTGCCAGCAGGACGACAGGGAGAAATTCACCCCTCCACTTT; cdr3_aa: CASRTTGRNSPLHF
j_call: TRBJ2-3; d_call: NA; clone_size: NA; v_call: TRBV4-2; cdr3_nt: TGTGCCAGCAGCCAATCTGGGGACAAGGGGCGCACAGATACGCAGTATTTT; cdr3_aa: CASSQSGDKGRTDTQYF
j_call: TRBJ1-1; d_call: NA; clone_size: once; v_call: TRBV25-1; cdr3_nt: TGTGCCAGCAGTGAATTTGCAGGGACGAACACTGAGGCTTTCTTT; cdr3_aa: CASSEFAGTNTEAFF
j_call: TRBJ2-1; d_call: NA; clone_size: NA; v_call: TRBV7-9; cdr3_nt: TGTGCCAGCAGCTTAGGAAGCGTCTACAATGAGCAGTTCTTC; cdr3_aa: CASSLGSVYNEQFF
j_call: TRBJ2-7; d_call: TRBD1; clone_size: NA; v_call: TRBV5-4; cdr3_nt: TGTGCCAGCAGCCCGGGACAGGTCTACGAGCAGTACTTC; cdr3_aa: CASSPGQVYEQYF
j_call: TRBJ2-1; d_call: TRBD2; clone_size: NA; v_call: TRBV6-5; cdr3_nt: TGTGCCAGCAACGAACTAGCGGGAGGATACAATGAGCAGTTCTTC; cdr3_aa: CASNELAGGYNEQFF